This T cell receptor (beta chain) stems from a study of long-term antiretroviral therapy in people with HIV. Study observations and caveats: Before ART, certain clones expanded, and these dominated the repertoire at all time points. Blood in the study was drawn between the mid-2000s and the late 2010s, possibly under older ART regimens, which may be less effective than current ones.

Remarks on this clone: Antigen unknown.

Survey level was the resolution at which the v3.0 immunoSEQ assay ran. Measured with immunoSEQ multiplex PCR; TCRdb has only the in-frame clones, and not every one. In the table there are some 17,000 clones, more than 75% of which are singletons. The CDR3 extends over 15 amino acids. From germline, CDR1 is SGHTA and CDR2 FQGNSA. V dropped 3 bases and J dropped 0 bases, with 8 bases sitting between them. Every one of the donors gave at least one pre-ART PBMC sample and at least two post-ART PBMC samples. The sample here was unsorted PBMCs, taken 6.9 years after starting antiretroviral therapy. The chain carries TRBV7-2 and TRBJ2-2; the D is unclear. The TCR originated in a man aged 50-59 years with HIV. The CDR3 loop reads CASSFGQTNTGELFF. CDR3 DNA: TGTGCCAGCAGCTTCGGCCAAACGAACACCGGGGAGCTGTTTTTT.